This is a list of T cell receptor beta chains from one sample in a study of cytomegalovirus exposure and HLA in healthy donors. The data were produced by immunoSEQ multiplex PCR, yet TCRdb's version contains in-frame clones alone and is incomplete. The repertoire holds roughly 180,000 clones, with 75% to 85% as singletons. Specimen: PBMCs. The receptors stem from a girl aged 5-17 years in good health and CMV-seropositive. CDR3s include the opening cysteine and the closing phenylalanine or tryptophan. The order of the fields is CDR3 length, V gene, D gene, clone size, J gene, CDR3 protein, CDR3 DNA. D genes are given only for firm matches. The size field is filled for only some rows; it gives once, few, many or a size class.

cdr3_length: 13
v_call: TRBV5-4
d_call: TRBD1
clone_size: NA
j_call: TRBJ2-1
cdr3_aa: CASSFQGANEQFF
cdr3_nt: TGTGCCAGCAGCTTCCAGGGGGCCAATGAGCAGTTCTTC

cdr3_length: 14
v_call: TRBV14
d_call: NA
clone_size: NA
j_call: TRBJ1-6
cdr3_aa: CASSRRGVGSPLHF
cdr3_nt: TGTGCCAGCAGTCGGAGGGGTGTGGGGTCACCCCTCCACTTT

cdr3_length: 14
v_call: TRBV27
d_call: NA
clone_size: NA
j_call: TRBJ1-2
cdr3_aa: CASGWSREDYGYTF
cdr3_nt: TGTGCCAGCGGATGGAGCAGGGAGGACTATGGCTACACCTTC

cdr3_length: 14
v_call: TRBV7-2
d_call: NA
clone_size: NA
j_call: TRBJ1-6
cdr3_aa: CASSPTSGHSPLHF
cdr3_nt: TGTGCCAGCAGCCCAACCTCAGGGCATTCACCCCTCCACTTT

cdr3_length: 15
v_call: TRBV4-3
d_call: TRBD2
clone_size: NA
j_call: TRBJ2-7
cdr3_aa: CASSQRLAGVSEQYF
cdr3_nt: TGCGCCAGCAGCCAACGACTAGCGGGGGTCTCCGAGCAGTACTTC

cdr3_length: 15
v_call: TRBV13
d_call: NA
clone_size: NA
j_call: TRBJ1-1
cdr3_aa: CASSPLDKLNTEAFF
cdr3_nt: TGTGCCAGCAGCCCCCTCGACAAGCTTAACACTGAAGCTTTCTTT

cdr3_length: 14
v_call: TRBV5-4
d_call: NA
clone_size: NA
j_call: TRBJ2-5
cdr3_aa: CASSPELGPGTQYF
cdr3_nt: TGTGCCAGCAGCCCGGAGCTGGGGCCCGGGACCCAGTACTTC

cdr3_length: 17
v_call: TRBV5-5
d_call: NA
clone_size: few
j_call: TRBJ1-2
cdr3_aa: CASSLRMDSALQYGYTF
cdr3_nt: TGTGCCAGCAGCTTGCGCATGGACAGCGCGCTCCAGTATGGCTACACCTTC

cdr3_length: 19
v_call: TRBV7-2
d_call: TRBD2
clone_size: NA
j_call: TRBJ2-3
cdr3_aa: CASSLIGLAGGRGTDTQYF
cdr3_nt: TGTGCCAGCAGCTTAATAGGGCTAGCGGGGGGGCGGGGCACAGATACGCAGTATTTT

cdr3_length: 15
v_call: TRBV29-1
d_call: TRBD2
clone_size: NA
j_call: TRBJ2-1
cdr3_aa: CSGRLAGVIINEQFF
cdr3_nt: TGCAGCGGAAGACTAGCGGGGGTTATTATTAATGAGCAGTTCTTC

cdr3_length: 13
v_call: TRBV2
d_call: TRBD1
clone_size: NA
j_call: TRBJ1-5
cdr3_aa: CASSPQGAEPQHF
cdr3_nt: TGTGCCAGCAGCCCACAGGGGGCAGAGCCCCAGCATTTT

cdr3_length: 16
v_call: TRBV14
d_call: NA
clone_size: NA
j_call: TRBJ1-1
cdr3_aa: CASSQDRGNTNTEAFF
cdr3_nt: TGTGCCAGCAGCCAAGATCGGGGGAACACGAACACTGAAGCTTTCTTT

cdr3_length: 14
v_call: TRBV7-9
d_call: TRBD1
clone_size: NA
j_call: TRBJ2-7
cdr3_aa: CASSSGTGTYEQYF
cdr3_nt: TGTGCCAGCAGTTCCGGGACAGGGACCTACGAGCAGTACTTC

cdr3_length: 16
v_call: TRBV2
d_call: NA
clone_size: NA
j_call: TRBJ1-4
cdr3_aa: CASSADTPRANEKLFF
cdr3_nt: TGTGCCAGCAGTGCCGACACGCCGAGGGCTAATGAAAAACTGTTTTTT

cdr3_length: 18
v_call: TRBV7-2
d_call: TRBD2
clone_size: NA
j_call: TRBJ2-3
cdr3_aa: CASSWTWTRMTSTDTQYF
cdr3_nt: TGTGCCAGCAGCTGGACTTGGACTAGGATGACTAGCACAGATACGCAGTATTTT

cdr3_length: 14
v_call: TRBV27
d_call: NA
clone_size: NA
j_call: TRBJ1-2
cdr3_aa: CASSLKGSNYGYTF
cdr3_nt: TGTGCCAGCAGTTTAAAGGGGTCAAACTATGGCTACACCTTC

cdr3_length: 13
v_call: TRBV6-6
d_call: NA
clone_size: once
j_call: TRBJ1-5
cdr3_aa: CASSNRQDQPQHF
cdr3_nt: TGTGCCAGCAGTAACCGACAGGATCAGCCCCAGCATTTT

cdr3_length: 15
v_call: TRBV6-5
d_call: TRBD1
clone_size: NA
j_call: TRBJ1-2
cdr3_aa: CASSQGQGASYGYTF
cdr3_nt: TGTGCCAGCAGTCAGGGACAGGGGGCGTCCTATGGCTACACCTTC

cdr3_length: 12
v_call: TRBV10-1
d_call: NA
clone_size: few
j_call: TRBJ2-7
cdr3_aa: CASRDSSYEQYF
cdr3_nt: TGCGCCAGCAGGGACAGTTCCTACGAGCAGTACTTC

cdr3_length: 15
v_call: TRBV6-5
d_call: TRBD1
clone_size: NA
j_call: TRBJ2-7
cdr3_aa: CASSGTGALSYEQYF
cdr3_nt: TGTGCCAGCAGTGGGACAGGGGCGCTCTCCTACGAGCAGTACTTC